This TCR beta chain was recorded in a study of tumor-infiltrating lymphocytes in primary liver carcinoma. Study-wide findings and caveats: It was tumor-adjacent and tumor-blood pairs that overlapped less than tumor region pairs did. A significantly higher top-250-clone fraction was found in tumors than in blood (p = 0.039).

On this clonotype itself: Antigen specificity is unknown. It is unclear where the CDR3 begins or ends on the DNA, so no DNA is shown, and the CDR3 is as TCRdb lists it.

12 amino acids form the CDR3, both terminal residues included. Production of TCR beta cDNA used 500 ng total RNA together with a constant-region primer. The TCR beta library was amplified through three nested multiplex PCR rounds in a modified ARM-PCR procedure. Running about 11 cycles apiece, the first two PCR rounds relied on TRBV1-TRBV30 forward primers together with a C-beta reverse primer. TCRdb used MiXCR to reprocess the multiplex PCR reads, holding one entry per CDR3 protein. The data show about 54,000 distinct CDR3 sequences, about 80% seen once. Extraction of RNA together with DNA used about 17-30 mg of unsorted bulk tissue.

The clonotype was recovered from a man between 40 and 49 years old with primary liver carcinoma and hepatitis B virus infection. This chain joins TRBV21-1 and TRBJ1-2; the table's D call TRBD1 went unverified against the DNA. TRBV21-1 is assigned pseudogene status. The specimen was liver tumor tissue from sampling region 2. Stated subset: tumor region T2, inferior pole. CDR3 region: CASSDSPYGCTF.